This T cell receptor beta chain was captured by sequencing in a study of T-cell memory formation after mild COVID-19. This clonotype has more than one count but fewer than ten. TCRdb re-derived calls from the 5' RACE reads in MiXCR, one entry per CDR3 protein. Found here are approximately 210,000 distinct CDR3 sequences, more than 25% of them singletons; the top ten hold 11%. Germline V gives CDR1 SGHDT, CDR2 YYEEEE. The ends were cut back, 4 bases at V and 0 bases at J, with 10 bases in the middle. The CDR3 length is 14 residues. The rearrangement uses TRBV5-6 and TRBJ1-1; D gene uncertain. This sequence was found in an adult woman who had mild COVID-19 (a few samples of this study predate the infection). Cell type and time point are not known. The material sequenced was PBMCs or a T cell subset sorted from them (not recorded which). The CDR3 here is CASSVGSLNTEAFF. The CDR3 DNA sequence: TGTGCCAGCAGCGTCGGCAGCCTGAACACTGAAGCTTTCTTT.